Following are 24 T cell receptor beta chains from one sample sequenced in a study of T cells after yellow fever vaccination. A single record per CDR3 protein comes from TCRdb applying MiXCR to the 5' RACE reads. The data hold approximately 13,000 distinct CDR3 sequences, with 4.9% observed a single time. The sample in question was PBMCs, either bulk or a sorted T-cell subset (CD4+, CD8+, memory, or dextramer-sorted; not recorded which), obtained 45 days after the yellow fever booster vaccination. The receptors originated from a man aged 25-45 years who received the YFV17D yellow fever vaccine.

The V and J genes are TRBV12-3 or TRBV12-4 and TRBJ2-2; TRBD2 aligns across 10 bases. This CDR3 has 15 amino acids. V shed 7 bases, J shed 1 base, and the junction held 3 bases outside the gene matches. The CDR3 protein is CASKGTSVNTGELFF. The CDR3 DNA reads TGTGCCAGCAAAGGGACTAGCGTGAACACCGGGGAGCTGTTTTTT.

This clonotype showed up many times. The V call is TRBV11-3, the J call TRBJ2-1; 11 bases fit TRBD2. The CDR3 covers 15 residues. V lost 4 bases and J lost 4; bases outside the gene matches: 3. Looked up from germline, CDR1 is SGHNT and CDR2 is YENEEA. In DNA, the CDR3 is TGTGCCAGCAGCTCCGGGACTAGCGGTTACAATGAGCAGTTCTTC. It translates to CASSSGTSGYNEQFF.

Ten or more counts support this clonotype. The chain carries TRBV12-3 or TRBV12-4 and TRBJ1-4, with 8 bases aligning to TRBD1. The J segment lost 7 bases and the V segment lost 4 bases, leaving 8 bases of the junction unmatched. This CDR3 has 15 residues. CDR3 loop: CASSSQGAASEKLFF. Written as DNA, the CDR3 is TGTGCCAGCAGTTCCCAGGGGGCGGCAAGTGAAAAACTGTTTTTT.

The table lists this clonotype with many counts. V is TRBV12-3 or TRBV12-4 and J is TRBJ1-1; D possibly corresponds to TRBD1 (5 bases). CDR3 length: 13 residues. The V end lost 3 bases, the J end lost 6 bases, and 11 bases lay between the germline ends. CDR3 sequence reads: CASSLGGKAEAFF. The CDR3 DNA reads TGTGCCAGCAGTTTGGGGGGGAAAGCTGAAGCTTTCTTT.

This clonotype was recorded many times. The rearrangement links TRBV7-9 to TRBJ2-7; D is unclear. The CDR3 runs to 13 residues. The ends were cut back, 1 base at V and 3 bases at J, with 7 bases in the middle. CDR1 and CDR2 (germline): SEHNR, FQNEAQ (reference sequence). Here the CDR3 reads CASSLVIGYEQYF. CDR3 DNA: TGTGCCAGCAGCTTAGTGATCGGCTACGAGCAGTACTTC.

The table lists this clonotype with many counts. The CDR3 reads CATSRQGGSNQPQHF. DNA of the CDR3: TGTGCCACCAGCAGACAGGGTGGGAGCAATCAGCCCCAGCATTTT. The V gene is TRBV15, the J gene TRBJ1-5; possibly TRBD1 for D (5 bases). This CDR3 spans 15 amino acids. V dropped 2 bases and J dropped 1 base, with 9 bases sitting between them. Germline V gene sequence: CDR1 LNHNV, CDR2 YYDKDF (reference sequence).

This clonotype has a count of ten or more. The chain recombines TRBV5-6 with TRBJ1-2; D is perhaps TRBD1 (5 bases). V was clipped by 1 base and J by 4 bases, with 11 bases between them. CDR1 SGHDT and CDR2 YYEEEE come from the germline V gene. The CDR3 is 14 amino acids. The CDR3 protein is CASSLMETVYGYTF. The CDR3 DNA is TGTGCCAGCAGCTTGATGGAGACAGTCTATGGCTACACCTTC.

This clonotype was counted at least ten times. V is TRBV12-3 or TRBV12-4 and J is TRBJ1-4; no clear D. Trimming removed 8 bases from V and 12 bases from J, with 16 bases in between. The CDR3 spans 12 residues. CDR3 residues: CASGSSRRELFF. The CDR3 region has the DNA TGTGCCAGCGGTTCAAGCCGCCGGGAACTGTTTTTT.

This clonotype has ten or more counts. The chain is built from TRBV3-1 and TRBJ1-5, with D unresolved. The CDR3 consists of 15 residues. Germline V gene lookup returns CDR1 LGHDT and CDR2 YNNKEL (reference sequence). Deletions cut 1 base from V and 0 bases from J, with 7 bases between. The CDR3: CASSQGGYSNQPQHF. In DNA, the CDR3 is TGTGCCAGCAGCCAAGGAGGGTATAGCAATCAGCCCCAGCATTTT.

This clonotype was found many times. The chain combines TRBV29-1 with TRBJ1-5; 10 bases are shared with TRBD1. Germline CDR1 and CDR2: SQVTM and ANQGSEA. V shed 4 bases, J shed 8 bases, and the junction held 2 bases outside the gene matches. The CDR3 loop spans 12 amino acids. The CDR3 DNA is TGCAGCGTTGGGACAGGGGGTGAGCCCCAGCATTTT. Translated, it gives CSVGTGGEPQHF.

Ten or more counts support this clonotype. The gene calls are TRBV7-8 and TRBJ2-1; D possibly corresponds to TRBD2 (5 bases). The germline CDR1 and CDR2 sequences are SGHVS and FQNEAQ. The V gene lost 1 base and the J gene lost 4 bases, with 20 bases spanning the gap. This CDR3 region has 18 residues. The CDR3 DNA reads TGTGCCAGCAGCTTAGGGAGCCCGCCTAGCACCGGTTACAATGAGCAGTTCTTC. Protein sequence: CASSLGSPPSTGYNEQFF.

This clonotype is medium-sized (0.01 to 0.1%) by share. The rearrangement links TRBV6-2 or TRBV6-3 to TRBJ2-7; D gene ambiguous. Germline V lookup: CDR1 MNHEY, CDR2 SVGEGT. V lost 2 bases, J lost 4 bases, and 6 bases lay in between. This CDR3 comprises 12 residues. The CDR3 DNA reads TGTGCCAGCAGTTACCCCCATTACGAGCAGTACTTC. Translated, it gives CASSYPHYEQYF.

In DNA, the CDR3 is TGTGCCAGTAGTACAGGACAGTGGAGCTCCTACAATGAGCAGTTCTTC. Amino acid sequence: CASSTGQWSSYNEQFF. The V call is TRBV19, the J call TRBJ2-1; D perhaps matches TRBD1 (6 bases). Deletions cut 4 bases from V and 0 bases from J, with 13 bases between. This CDR3 is built from 16 residues. Germline V gene lookup returns CDR1 LNHDA and CDR2 SQIVND (reference sequence).

This clonotype was seen many times. This chain uses TRBV12-3 or TRBV12-4 with TRBJ2-1, with 9 bases fitting TRBD1. This CDR3 is built from 11 residues. J was trimmed by 15 bases and V by 6 bases; bases with no gene match: 6. The CDR3 sequence is CASSRQGEAFF. CDR3 DNA sequence: TGTGCCAGCAGCCGACAGGGGGAAGCGTTCTTC.

This clonotype was observed many times. This sequence joins TRBV12-3 or TRBV12-4 and TRBJ2-3; 9 nucleotides agree with TRBD1. The CDR3 contains 11 residues. The CDR3 protein is CGTGESHTQYF. The CDR3 nucleotides read TGTGGGACAGGGGAAAGTCATACGCAGTATTTT.

This clonotype was seen repeatedly, ten times or more. The chain recombines TRBV10-3 with TRBJ2-1; 14 nucleotides match TRBD2. The CDR3 covers 15 residues. The V gene's germline CDR1 is ENHRY and CDR2 SYGVKD. Trimming cost V 4 bases and J 7 bases; bases outside gene matches: 3. Here the CDR3 DNA reads TGTGCCATCAGTGGACTAGCGGGAGGGCCGAATGAGCAGTTCTTC. Translating it yields CAISGLAGGPNEQFF.

The table lists this clonotype with many counts. The chain employs TRBV20-1 and TRBJ2-7; D call uncertain. V lost 3 bases and J 0 bases, leaving 12 bases between the germline ends. The CDR3 has 14 amino acids. The V gene's germline CDR1 is DFQATT and CDR2 SNEGSKA (reference sequence). The CDR3 here is CSASPPGDSYEQYF. The CDR3, as DNA: TGCAGTGCTAGCCCTCCAGGAGACTCCTACGAGCAGTACTTC.

This clonotype was recorded at least ten times. The rearrangement joins TRBV9 to TRBJ2-1, with 8 positions matching TRBD2. The V gene's germline CDR1 is SGDLS and CDR2 YYNGEE. V trimming: 4 bases; J trimming: 0 bases; junction bases outside the gene matches: 12. There are 18 residues in the CDR3. The CDR3 is CASSHPQAGESSYNEQFF. The CDR3, as DNA: TGTGCCAGCAGCCACCCCCAAGCGGGGGAAAGCTCCTACAATGAGCAGTTCTTC. The full variable domain, in which reference TRBV9 and TRBJ2-1 provide the parts outside the CDR3, is DSGVTQTPKHLITATGQRVTLRCSPRSGDLSVYWYQQSLDQGLQFLIQYYNGEERAKGNILERFSAQQFPDLHSELNLSSLELGDSALYFCASSHPQAGESSYNEQFFGPGTRLTVL.

The V call is TRBV3-1, the J call TRBJ2-7; 7 bases are a match to TRBD2. The CDR3 sequence is 17 residues long. The germline gives CDR1 LGHDT, CDR2 YNNKEL (reference sequence). Losses at the gene ends were 11 bases for V and 3 bases for J; bases not matched to a gene: 22. The CDR3 coding sequence is TGTGCCTGCTGTTTATCACTCACCGGGACTACCTTCTACGAGCAGTACTTC. Residues: CACCLSLTGTTFYEQYF.

This clonotype was counted ten times or more. The chain employs TRBV19 and TRBJ2-1; 8 bases match TRBD2. The trim removed 0 bases at V and 3 bases at J, leaving 4 bases unmatched. The CDR3 is 16 amino acids. In germline, CDR1 is LNHDA, CDR2 SQIVND (reference sequence). The CDR3 nucleotides read TGTGCCAGTAGTATAGAAGGACTAGCATTCTACAATGAGCAGTTCTTC. This gives the protein CASSIEGLAFYNEQFF.

This clonotype was seen repeatedly, ten times or more. The chain has TRBV5-6 and TRBJ2-7, with D possibly being TRBD1 (6 bases). CDR3 length: 14 residues. V was pared by 0 bases and J by 11 bases, with 18 bases between. CDR1 and CDR2 from the germline V gene are SGHDT and YYEEEE. This chain's CDR3 is CASSLGWDNASKYF. In DNA form, the CDR3 reads TGTGCCAGCAGCTTGGGTTGGGACAACGCATCAAAGTACTTC.

This clonotype was counted ten times or more. The chain links TRBV5-1 to TRBJ2-7; D gene uncertain. Germline CDR1 SGHRS, CDR2 YFSETQ. V lost 2 bases, J lost 6 bases, and 9 bases lay in between. The CDR3 runs 12 residues. The CDR3 sequence is CASSFNGVEQYF. Written as DNA, the CDR3 is TGCGCCAGCAGCTTTAACGGCGTCGAGCAGTACTTC.

This clonotype was observed many times. The J gene is TRBJ1-2, the V gene TRBV12-3 or TRBV12-4, with 7 nucleotides matching TRBD1. The J segment lost 6 bases and the V segment lost 3 bases, leaving 7 bases of the junction unmatched. The CDR3 contains 14 residues. The CDR3 nucleotides read TGTGCCAGCAGTTTGGAGATAGGGGGCCATGGCTACACCTTC. Translating it yields CASSLEIGGHGYTF.

This clonotype showed up many times. This sequence joins TRBV6-5 and TRBJ2-1; D may correspond to TRBD1 or TRBD2 (5 bases each). CDR1 and CDR2 from the germline V gene are MNHEY and SVGAGI. Trimming left V 0 bases short and J 8 bases short, with 17 bases between. There are 16 residues in the CDR3. The CDR3 DNA is TGTGCCAGCAGTTACTCTGGGGGATCCAGTTTCGATGAGCAGTTCTTC. It specifies CASSYSGGSSFDEQFF.